In its sample, the clone carrying this T cell receptor (beta chain) was seen a few times. Germline CDR1 and CDR2: SGDLS and YYNGEE. The CDR3 is made up of 17 amino acids. J was trimmed by 0 bases and V by 4 bases; bases with no gene match: 10. The sample originates from a study of T-cell reconstitution after alpha-beta-depleted transplantation in children. Unique molecular identifiers were incorporated during preparation of the TCRbeta library. TCRdb re-called the PCR reads through MiXCR, storing one row per CDR3 protein. Seen here are some 290,000 distinct CDR3 sequences, around 20% observed once, and the top ten hold about a tenth.

The chain uses TRBV9 and TRBJ2-4; TRBD2 matches at 7 bases. The source is a male patient between 10 and 17 years old who had a stem cell transplant for acute lymphoblastic leukemia, so the T cells may come from the graft donor. The specimen comprised PBMCs, mostly from graft donor cells, sampled 180 days after TCRalphabeta/CD19-depleted stem cell transplant. CDR3 bases: TGTGCCAGCAGCCGTGGGGGGGTTCCATTAGCCAAAAACATTCAGTACTTC. Translating gives CASSRGGVPLAKNIQYF.